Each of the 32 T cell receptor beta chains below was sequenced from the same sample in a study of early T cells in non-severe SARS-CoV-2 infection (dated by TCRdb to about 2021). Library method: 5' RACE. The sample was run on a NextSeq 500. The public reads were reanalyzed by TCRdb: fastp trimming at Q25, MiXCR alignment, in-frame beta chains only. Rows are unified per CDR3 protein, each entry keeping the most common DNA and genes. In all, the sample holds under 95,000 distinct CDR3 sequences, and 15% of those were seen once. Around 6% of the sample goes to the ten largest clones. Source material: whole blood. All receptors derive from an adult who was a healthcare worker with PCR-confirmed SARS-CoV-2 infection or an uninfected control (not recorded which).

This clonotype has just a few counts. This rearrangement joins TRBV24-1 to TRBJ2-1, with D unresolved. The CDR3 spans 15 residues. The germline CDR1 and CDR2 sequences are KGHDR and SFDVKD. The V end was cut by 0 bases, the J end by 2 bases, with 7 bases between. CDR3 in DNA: TGTGCCACCAGTGATTTGGGGCTAGCCTACAATGAGCAGTTCTTC. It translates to CATSDLGLAYNEQFF.

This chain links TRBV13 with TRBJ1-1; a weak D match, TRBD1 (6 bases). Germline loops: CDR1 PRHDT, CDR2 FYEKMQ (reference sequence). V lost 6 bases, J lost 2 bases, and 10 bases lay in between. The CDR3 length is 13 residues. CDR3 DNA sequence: TGTGCCAGCAGGACGACAGGCAACACTGAAGCTTTCTTT. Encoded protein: CASRTTGNTEAFF.

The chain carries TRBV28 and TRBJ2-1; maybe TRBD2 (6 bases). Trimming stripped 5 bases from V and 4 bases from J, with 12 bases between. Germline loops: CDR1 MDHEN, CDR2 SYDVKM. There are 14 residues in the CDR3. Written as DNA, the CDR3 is TGTGCCAGCAGTAGAACTAGCCCGTACAATGAGCAGTTCTTC. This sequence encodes CASSRTSPYNEQFF.

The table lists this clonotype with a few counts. Written as DNA, the CDR3 is TGTGCCAGCAGTCTAGATCTACTCTACGAGCAGTACTTC. Translating it yields CASSLDLLYEQYF. The chain carries TRBV12-3 or TRBV12-4 and TRBJ2-7; the D is unclear. This CDR3 region has 13 residues. The V and J ends lost 5 bases and 3 bases respectively, with 11 bases between them.

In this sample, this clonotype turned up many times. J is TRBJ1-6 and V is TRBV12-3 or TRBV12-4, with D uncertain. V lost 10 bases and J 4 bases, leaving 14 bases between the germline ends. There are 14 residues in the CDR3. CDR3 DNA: TGTGCCACCAAATCTACAGTTTATAATTCACCCCTCCACTTT. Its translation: CATKSTVYNSPLHF.

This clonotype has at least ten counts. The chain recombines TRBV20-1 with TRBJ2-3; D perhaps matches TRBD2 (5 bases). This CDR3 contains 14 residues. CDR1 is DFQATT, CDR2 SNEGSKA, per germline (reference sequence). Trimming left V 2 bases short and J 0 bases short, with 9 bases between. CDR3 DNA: TGCAGTGCTAGATACGGCGGGAGCACAGATACGCAGTATTTT. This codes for CSARYGGSTDTQYF.

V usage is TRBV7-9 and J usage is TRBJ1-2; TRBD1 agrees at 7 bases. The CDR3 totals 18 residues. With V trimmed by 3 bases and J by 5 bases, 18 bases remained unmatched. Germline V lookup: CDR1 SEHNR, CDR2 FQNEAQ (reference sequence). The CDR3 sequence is CASSLTDREPTSGYGYTF. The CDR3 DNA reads TGTGCCAGCAGCTTGACTGACAGGGAACCCACATCCGGGTATGGCTACACCTTC.

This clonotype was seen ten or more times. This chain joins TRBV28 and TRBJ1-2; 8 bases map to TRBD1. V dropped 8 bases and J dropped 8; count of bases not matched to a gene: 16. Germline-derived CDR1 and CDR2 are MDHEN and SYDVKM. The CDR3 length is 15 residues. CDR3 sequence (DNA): TGTGCCAGCGGAGGGGACAGGCAGATCAGAGGCGGCTACACCTTC. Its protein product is CASGGDRQIRGGYTF.

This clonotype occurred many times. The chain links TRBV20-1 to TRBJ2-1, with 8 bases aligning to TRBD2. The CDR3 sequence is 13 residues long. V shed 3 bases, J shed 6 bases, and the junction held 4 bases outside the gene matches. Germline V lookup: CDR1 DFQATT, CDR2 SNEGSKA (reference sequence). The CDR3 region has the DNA TGCAGTGCTAGCGGGAGGGCCAGCAATGAGCAGTTCTTC. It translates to CSASGRASNEQFF.

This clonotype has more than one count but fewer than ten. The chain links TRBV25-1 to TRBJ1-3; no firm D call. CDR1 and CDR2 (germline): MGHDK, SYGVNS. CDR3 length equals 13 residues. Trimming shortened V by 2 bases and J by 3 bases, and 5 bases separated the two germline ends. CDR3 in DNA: TGTGCCAGCAGTGAACCCGGTGGAAACACCATATATTTT. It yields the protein CASSEPGGNTIYF.

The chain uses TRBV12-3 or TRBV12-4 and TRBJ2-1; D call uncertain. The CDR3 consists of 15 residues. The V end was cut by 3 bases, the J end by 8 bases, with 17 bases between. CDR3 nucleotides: TGTGCCAGCAGTTTGCGGCGAGGTTCGATCGATGAGCAGTTCTTC. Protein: CASSLRRGSIDEQFF.

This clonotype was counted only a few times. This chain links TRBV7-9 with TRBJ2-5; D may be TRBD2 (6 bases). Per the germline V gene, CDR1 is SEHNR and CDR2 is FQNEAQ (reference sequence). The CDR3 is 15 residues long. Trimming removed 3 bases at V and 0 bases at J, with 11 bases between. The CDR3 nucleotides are TGTGCCAGCAGCTTGGTTAGCGGAAACCAAGAGACCCAGTACTTC. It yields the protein CASSLVSGNQETQYF.

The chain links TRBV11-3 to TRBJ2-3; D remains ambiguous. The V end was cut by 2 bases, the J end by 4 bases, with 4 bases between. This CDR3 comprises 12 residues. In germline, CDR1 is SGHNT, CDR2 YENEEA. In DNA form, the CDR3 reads TGTGCCAGCAGCTTAAATCCAGATACGCAGTATTTT. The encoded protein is CASSLNPDTQYF.

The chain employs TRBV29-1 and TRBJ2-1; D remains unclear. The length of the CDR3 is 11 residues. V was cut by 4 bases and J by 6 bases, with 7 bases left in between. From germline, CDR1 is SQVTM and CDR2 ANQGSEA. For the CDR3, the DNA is TGCAGCGTTGTACTCCCCAATGAGCAGTTCTTC. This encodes CSVVLPNEQFF.

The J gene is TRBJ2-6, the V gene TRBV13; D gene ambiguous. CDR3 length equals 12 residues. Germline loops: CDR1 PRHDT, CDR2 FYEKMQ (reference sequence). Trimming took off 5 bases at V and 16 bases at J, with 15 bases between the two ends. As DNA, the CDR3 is TGTGCCAGCAGCCTTGAAAATTGGCCGCTGACTTTC. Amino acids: CASSLENWPLTF. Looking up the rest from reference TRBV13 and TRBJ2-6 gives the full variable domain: AAGVIQSPRHLIKEKRETATLKCYPIPRHDTVYWYQQGPGQDPQFLISFYEKMQSDKGSIPDRFSAQQFSDYHSELNMSSLELGDSALYFCASSLENWPLTFGAGSRLTVL.

The DNA for the CDR3 is TGTGCCAGCAGTCTCTCGGGGGCCCGGGATCAGCCCCAGCATTTT. Its protein product is CASSLSGARDQPQHF. V gene TRBV12-3 or TRBV12-4 combines with J gene TRBJ1-5, with a weak D call TRBD1 (6 bases). The CDR3 loop spans 15 amino acids. V was shortened by 5 bases and J by 5 bases, with 16 bases between the two germline ends.

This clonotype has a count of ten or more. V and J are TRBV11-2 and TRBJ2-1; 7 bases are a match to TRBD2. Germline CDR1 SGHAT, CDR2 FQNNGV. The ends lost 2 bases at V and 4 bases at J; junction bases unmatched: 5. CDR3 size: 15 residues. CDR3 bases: TGTGCCAGCAGCTTAATCCAGCGGGGATACAATGAGCAGTTCTTC. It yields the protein CASSLIQRGYNEQFF. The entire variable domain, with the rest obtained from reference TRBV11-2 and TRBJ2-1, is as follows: EAGVAQSPRYKIIEKRQSVAFWCNPISGHATLYWYQQILGQGPKLLIQFQNNGVVDDSQLPKDRFSAERLKGVDSTLKIQPAKLEDSAVYLCASSLIQRGYNEQFFGPGTRLTVL.

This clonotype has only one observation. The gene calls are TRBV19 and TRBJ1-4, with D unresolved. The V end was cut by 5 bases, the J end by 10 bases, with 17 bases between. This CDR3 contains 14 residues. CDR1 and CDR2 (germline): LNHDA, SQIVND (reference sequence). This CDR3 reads CASSLGRLSGKLFF. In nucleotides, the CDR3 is TGTGCCAGTAGTCTTGGCAGGCTCAGTGGAAAACTGTTTTTT. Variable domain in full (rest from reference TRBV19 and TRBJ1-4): DGGITQSPKYLFRKEGQNVTLSCEQNLNHDAMYWYRQDPGQGLRLIYYSQIVNDFQKGDIAEGYSVSREKKESFPLTVTSAQKNPTAFYLCASSLGRLSGKLFFGSGTQLSVL.

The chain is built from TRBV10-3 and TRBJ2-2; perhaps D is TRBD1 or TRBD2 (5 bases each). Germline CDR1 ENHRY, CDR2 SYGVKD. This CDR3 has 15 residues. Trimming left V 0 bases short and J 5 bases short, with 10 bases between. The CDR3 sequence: CAISESSEGTGELFF. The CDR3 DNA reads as TGTGCCATCAGTGAGTCATCAGAGGGGACCGGGGAGCTGTTTTTT.

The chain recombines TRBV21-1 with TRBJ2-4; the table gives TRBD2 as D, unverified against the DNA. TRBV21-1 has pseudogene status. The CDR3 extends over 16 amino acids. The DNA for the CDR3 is TGTGCCAGCACCAAAGGGATAGCGGGCCTCAAAAACATTCAGTACTTC. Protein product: CASTKGIAGLKNIQYF.

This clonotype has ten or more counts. In DNA form, the CDR3 reads TGCGCCAGCAGCTTTGATAACAATCAGCCCCAGCATTTT. Protein: CASSFDNNQPQHF. J is TRBJ1-5 and V is TRBV5-1; no clear D gene. Trimming took 2 bases from V and 3 from J, leaving 6 bases between them. Germline assignment: CDR1 SGHRS and CDR2 YFSETQ. This CDR3 is 13 amino acids long.

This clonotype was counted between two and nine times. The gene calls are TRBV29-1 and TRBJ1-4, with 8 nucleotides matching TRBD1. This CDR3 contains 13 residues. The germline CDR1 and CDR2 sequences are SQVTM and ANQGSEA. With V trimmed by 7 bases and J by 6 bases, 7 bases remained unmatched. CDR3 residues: CSGGQGRDEKLFF. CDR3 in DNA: TGCAGCGGAGGACAGGGTCGGGATGAAAAACTGTTTTTT.

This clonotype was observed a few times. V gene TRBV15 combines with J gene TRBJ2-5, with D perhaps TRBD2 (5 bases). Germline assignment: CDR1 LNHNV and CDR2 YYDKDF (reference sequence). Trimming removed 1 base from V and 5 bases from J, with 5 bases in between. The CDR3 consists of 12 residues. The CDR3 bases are TGTGCCACCAGCAGAGGGAGGGAGACCCAGTACTTC. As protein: CATSRGRETQYF.

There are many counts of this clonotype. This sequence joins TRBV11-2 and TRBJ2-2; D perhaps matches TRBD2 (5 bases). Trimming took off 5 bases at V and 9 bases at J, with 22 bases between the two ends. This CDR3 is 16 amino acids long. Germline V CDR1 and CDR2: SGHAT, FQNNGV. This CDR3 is CASSPQPHLEGRELFF. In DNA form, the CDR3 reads TGTGCCAGCAGCCCACAACCACACCTTGAGGGAAGGGAGCTGTTTTTT.

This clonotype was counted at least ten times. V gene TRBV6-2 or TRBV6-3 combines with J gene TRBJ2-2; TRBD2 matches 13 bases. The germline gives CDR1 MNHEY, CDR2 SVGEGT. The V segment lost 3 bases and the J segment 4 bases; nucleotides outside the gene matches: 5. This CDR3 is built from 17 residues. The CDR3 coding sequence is TGTGCCAGCAGTTATACTAGCGGGAGGGCCCTCACCGGGGAGCTGTTTTTT. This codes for CASSYTSGRALTGELFF.

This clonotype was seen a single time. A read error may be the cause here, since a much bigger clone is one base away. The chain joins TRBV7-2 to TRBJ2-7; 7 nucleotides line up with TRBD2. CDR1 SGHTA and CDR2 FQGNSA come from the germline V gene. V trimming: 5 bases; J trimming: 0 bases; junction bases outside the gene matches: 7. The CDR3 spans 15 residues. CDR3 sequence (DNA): TGTGCCAGCAGCACGACTGGCGGGAGCTCCTACGAGCAGTACTTC. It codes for CASSTTGGSSYEQYF.

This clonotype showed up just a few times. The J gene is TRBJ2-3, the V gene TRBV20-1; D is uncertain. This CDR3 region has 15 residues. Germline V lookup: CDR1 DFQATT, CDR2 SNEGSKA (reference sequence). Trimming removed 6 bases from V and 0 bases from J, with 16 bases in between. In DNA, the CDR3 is TGCAGTGCCCACGGCCCACTTGCGAGCACAGATACGCAGTATTTT. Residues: CSAHGPLASTDTQYF.

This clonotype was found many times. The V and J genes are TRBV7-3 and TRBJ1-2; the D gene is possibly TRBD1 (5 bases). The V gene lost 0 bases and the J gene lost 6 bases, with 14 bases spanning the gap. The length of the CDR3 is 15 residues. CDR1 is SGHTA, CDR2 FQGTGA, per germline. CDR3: CASSLTFSDNNGYTF. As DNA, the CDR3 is TGTGCCAGCAGCTTAACGTTTTCGGACAACAATGGCTACACCTTC. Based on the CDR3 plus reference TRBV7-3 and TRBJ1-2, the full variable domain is GAGVSQTPSNKVTEKGKYVELRCDPISGHTALYWYRQSLGQGPEFLIYFQGTGAADDSGLPNDRFFAVRPEGSVSTLKIQRTERGDSAVYLCASSLTFSDNNGYTFGSGTRLTVV.

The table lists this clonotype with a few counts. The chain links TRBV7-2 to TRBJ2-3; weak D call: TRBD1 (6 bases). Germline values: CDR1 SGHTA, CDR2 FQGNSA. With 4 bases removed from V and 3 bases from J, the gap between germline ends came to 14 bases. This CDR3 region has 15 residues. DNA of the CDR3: TGTGCCAGCAGCTCAGGGGATTGGAGGACAGATACGCAGTATTTT. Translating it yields CASSSGDWRTDTQYF.

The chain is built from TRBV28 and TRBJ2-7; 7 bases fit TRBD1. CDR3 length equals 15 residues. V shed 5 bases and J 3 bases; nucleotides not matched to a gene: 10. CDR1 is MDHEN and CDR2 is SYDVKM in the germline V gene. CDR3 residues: CASSIPSRGLYEQYF. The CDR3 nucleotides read TGTGCCAGCAGTATTCCCTCAAGGGGGCTCTACGAGCAGTACTTC.

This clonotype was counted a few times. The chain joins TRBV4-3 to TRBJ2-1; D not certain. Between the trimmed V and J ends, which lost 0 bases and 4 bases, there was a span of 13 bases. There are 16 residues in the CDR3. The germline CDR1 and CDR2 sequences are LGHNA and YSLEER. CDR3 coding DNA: TGCGCCAGCAGCCAAGATTTTAGACTCGGTTACAATGAGCAGTTCTTC. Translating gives CASSQDFRLGYNEQFF.

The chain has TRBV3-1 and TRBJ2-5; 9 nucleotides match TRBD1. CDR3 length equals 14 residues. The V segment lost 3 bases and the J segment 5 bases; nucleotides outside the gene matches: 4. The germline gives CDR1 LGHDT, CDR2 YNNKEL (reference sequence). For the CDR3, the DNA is TGTGCCAGCAGCCAGGGGACAGGGTCGGAGACCCAGTACTTC. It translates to CASSQGTGSETQYF.